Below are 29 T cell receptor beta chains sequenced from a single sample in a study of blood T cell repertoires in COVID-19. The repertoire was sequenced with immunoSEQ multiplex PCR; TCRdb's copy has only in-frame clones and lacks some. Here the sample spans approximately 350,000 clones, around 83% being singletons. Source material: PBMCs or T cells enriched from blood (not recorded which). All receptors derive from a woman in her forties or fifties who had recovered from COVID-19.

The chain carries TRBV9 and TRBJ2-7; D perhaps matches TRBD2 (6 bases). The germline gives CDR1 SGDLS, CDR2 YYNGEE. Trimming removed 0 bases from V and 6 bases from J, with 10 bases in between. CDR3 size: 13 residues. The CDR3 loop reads CASSVDGGREQYF. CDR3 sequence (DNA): TGTGCCAGCAGCGTAGACGGGGGTCGCGAGCAGTACTTC.

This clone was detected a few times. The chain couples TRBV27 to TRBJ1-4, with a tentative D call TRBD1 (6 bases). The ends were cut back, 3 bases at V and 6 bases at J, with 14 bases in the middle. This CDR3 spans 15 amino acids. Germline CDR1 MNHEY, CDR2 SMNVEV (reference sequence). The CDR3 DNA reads TGTGCCAGCAGTTTGGGGTGGGGGCAGGATGAAAAACTGTTTTTT. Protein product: CASSLGWGQDEKLFF.

The CDR3 protein is CASSAYRGEYTDTQYF. The CDR3 bases are TGTGCCAGCAGCGCCTACCGCGGGGAGTACACAGATACGCAGTATTTT. The chain couples TRBV9 to TRBJ2-3, with D possibly matching TRBD2 (6 bases). In germline, CDR1 is SGDLS, CDR2 YYNGEE. Between the trimmed V and J ends, which lost 3 bases and 2 bases, there was a span of 16 bases. CDR3 length: 16 residues.

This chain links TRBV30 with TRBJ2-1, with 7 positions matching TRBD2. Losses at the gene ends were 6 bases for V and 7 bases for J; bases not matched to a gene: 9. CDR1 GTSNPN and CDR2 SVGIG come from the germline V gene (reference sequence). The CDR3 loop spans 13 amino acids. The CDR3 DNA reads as TGTGCCTGTGATGTGGCGGGAGTGAATGAGCAGTTCTTC. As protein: CACDVAGVNEQFF.

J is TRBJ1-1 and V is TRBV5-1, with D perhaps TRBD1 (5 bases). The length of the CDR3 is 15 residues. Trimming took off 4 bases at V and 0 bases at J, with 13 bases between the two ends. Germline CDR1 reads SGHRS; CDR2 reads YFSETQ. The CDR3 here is CASSPRDGMNTEAFF. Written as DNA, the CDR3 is TGCGCCAGCAGCCCCAGGGATGGGATGAACACTGAAGCTTTCTTT.

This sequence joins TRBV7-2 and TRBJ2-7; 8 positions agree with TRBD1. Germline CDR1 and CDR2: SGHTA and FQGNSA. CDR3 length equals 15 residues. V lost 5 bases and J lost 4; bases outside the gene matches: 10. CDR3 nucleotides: TGTGCCAGCAGCACGCAGGGGGCGAAAGGTTACGAGCAGTACTTC. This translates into CASSTQGAKGYEQYF.

This CDR3 is CSVVQQFAGGYEQYF. CDR3 nucleotides: TGCAGCGTCGTTCAGCAATTCGCGGGAGGGTACGAGCAGTACTTC. The V call is TRBV29-1, the J call TRBJ2-7; 9 bases match TRBD2. The CDR3 runs to 15 residues. The germline CDR1 and CDR2 sequences are SQVTM and ANQGSEA. The J segment lost 4 bases and the V segment lost 6 bases, leaving 13 bases of the junction unmatched.

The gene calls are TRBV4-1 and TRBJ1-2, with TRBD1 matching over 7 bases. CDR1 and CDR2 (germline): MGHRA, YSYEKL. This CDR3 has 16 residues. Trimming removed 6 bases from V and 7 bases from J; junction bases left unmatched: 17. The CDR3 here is CASSPTIAGGWRGYTF. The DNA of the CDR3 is TGCGCCAGCAGTCCTACGATAGCAGGGGGTTGGCGTGGCTACACCTTC.

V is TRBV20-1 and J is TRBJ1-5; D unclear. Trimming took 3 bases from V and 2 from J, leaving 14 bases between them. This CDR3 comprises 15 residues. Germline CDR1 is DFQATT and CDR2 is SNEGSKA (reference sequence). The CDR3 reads CSASRVEAGNQPQHF. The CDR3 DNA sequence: TGCAGTGCTAGTAGAGTTGAGGCGGGCAATCAGCCCCAGCATTTT.

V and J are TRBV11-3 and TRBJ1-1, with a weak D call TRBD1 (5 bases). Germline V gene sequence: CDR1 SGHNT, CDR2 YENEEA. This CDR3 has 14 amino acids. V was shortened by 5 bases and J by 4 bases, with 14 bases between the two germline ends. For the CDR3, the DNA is TGTGCCAGCAGCGACAGAGTAGGGGCCACTGAAGCTTTCTTT. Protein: CASSDRVGATEAFF.

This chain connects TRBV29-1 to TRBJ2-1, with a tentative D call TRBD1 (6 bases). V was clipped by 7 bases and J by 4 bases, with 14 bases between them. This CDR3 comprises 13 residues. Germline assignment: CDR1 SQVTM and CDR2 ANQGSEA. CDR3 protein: CSALDRLYNEQFF. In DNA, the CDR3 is TGCAGCGCCTTAGACAGGCTATACAATGAGCAGTTCTTC.

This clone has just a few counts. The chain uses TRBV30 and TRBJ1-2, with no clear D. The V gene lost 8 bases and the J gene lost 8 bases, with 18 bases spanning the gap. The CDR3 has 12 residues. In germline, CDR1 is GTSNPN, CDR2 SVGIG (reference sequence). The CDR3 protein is CALLDGGRGYTF. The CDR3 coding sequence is TGTGCCCTCCTCGACGGCGGGCGCGGCTACACCTTC.

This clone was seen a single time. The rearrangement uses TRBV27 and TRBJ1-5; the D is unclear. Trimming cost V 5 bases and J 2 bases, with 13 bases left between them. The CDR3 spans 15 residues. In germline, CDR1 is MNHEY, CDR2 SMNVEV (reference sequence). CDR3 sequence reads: CASSQKGLGNQPQHF. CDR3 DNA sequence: TGTGCCAGCAGTCAAAAAGGACTAGGCAATCAGCCCCAGCATTTT.

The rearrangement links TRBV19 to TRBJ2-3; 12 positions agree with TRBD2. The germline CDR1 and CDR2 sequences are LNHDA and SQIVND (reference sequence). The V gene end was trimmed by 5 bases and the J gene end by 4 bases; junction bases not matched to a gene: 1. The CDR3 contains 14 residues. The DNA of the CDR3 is TGTGCCAGTAGTCTAGCGGGGGGGCCAGATACGCAGTATTTT. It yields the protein CASSLAGGPDTQYF.

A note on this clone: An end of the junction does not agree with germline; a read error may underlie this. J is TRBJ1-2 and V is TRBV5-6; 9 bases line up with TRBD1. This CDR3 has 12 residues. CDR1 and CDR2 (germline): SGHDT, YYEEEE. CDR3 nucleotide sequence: TGTGCCAGCAGCAAGGACAGGGGAGGTCTCCACTTC. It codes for CASSKDRGGLHF.

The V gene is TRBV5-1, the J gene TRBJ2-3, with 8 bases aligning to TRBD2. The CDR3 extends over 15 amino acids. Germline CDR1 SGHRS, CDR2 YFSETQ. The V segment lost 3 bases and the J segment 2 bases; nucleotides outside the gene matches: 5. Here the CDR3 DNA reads TGCGCCAGCAGCTCGGGACTAGGGACCACAGATACGCAGTATTTT. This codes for CASSSGLGTTDTQYF. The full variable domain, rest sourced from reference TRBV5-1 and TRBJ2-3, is KAGVTQTPRYLIKTRGQQVTLSCSPISGHRSVSWYQQTPGQGLQFLFEYFSETQRNKGNFPGRFSGRQFSNSRSEMNVSTLELGDSALYLCASSSGLGTTDTQYFGPGTRLTVL.

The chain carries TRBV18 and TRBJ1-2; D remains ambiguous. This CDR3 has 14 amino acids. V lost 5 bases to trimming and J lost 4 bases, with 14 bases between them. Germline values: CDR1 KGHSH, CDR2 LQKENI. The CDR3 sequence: CASSSLTRIYGYTF. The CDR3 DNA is TGTGCCAGCTCATCCTTGACCAGGATCTATGGCTACACCTTC.

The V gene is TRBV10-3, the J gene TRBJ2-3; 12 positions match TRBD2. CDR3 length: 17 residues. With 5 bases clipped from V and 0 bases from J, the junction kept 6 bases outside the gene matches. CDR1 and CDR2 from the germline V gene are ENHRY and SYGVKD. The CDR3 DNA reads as TGTGCCATCAGTACCGGGACTAGCGGGCCCAGCACAGATACGCAGTATTTT. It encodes CAISTGTSGPSTDTQYF.

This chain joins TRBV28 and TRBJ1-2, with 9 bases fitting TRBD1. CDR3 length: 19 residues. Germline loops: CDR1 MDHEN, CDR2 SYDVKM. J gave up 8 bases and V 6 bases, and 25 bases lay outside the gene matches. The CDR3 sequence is CASSPGYRDRARWVRGYTF. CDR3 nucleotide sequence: TGTGCCAGCAGCCCAGGGTATAGGGACAGGGCACGCTGGGTACGGGGCTACACCTTC.

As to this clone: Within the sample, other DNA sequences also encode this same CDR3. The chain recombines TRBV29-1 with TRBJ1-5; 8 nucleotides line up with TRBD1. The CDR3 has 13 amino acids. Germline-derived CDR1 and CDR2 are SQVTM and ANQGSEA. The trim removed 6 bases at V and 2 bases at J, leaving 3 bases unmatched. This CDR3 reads CSVGQGGNQPQHF. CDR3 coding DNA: TGCAGCGTCGGACAGGGCGGCAATCAGCCCCAGCATTTT.

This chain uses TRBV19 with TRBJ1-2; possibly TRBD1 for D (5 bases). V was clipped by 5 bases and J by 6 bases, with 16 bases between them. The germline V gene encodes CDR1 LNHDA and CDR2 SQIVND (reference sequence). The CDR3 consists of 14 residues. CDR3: CASSAGGGVNGYTF. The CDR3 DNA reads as TGTGCCAGTAGTGCGGGCGGGGGGGTGAATGGCTACACCTTC.

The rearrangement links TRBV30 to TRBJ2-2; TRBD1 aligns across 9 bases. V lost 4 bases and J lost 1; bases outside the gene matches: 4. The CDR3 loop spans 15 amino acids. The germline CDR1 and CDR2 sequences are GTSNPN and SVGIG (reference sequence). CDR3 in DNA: TGTGCCTGGACCAACAGGGGGCTGAACACCGGGGAGCTGTTTTTT. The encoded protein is CAWTNRGLNTGELFF. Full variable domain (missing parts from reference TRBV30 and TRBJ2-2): SQTIHQWPATLVQPVGSPLSLECTVEGTSNPNLYWYRQAAGRGLQLLFYSVGIGQISSEVPQNLSASRPQDRQFILSSKKLLLSDSGFYLCAWTNRGLNTGELFFGEGSRLTVL.

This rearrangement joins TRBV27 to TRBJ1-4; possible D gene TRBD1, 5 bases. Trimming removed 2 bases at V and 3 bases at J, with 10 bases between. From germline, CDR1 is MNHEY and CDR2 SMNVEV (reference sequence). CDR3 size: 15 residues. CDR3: CASSLTGGPNEKLFF. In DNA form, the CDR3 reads TGTGCCAGCAGTTTAACAGGCGGACCTAATGAAAAACTGTTTTTT.

Written as DNA, the CDR3 is TGCGCCAGCCAAACTAGCGGAGGGGGATTTTTAGAGCAGTACTTC. Translation: CASQTSGGGFLEQYF. The rearrangement links TRBV5-1 to TRBJ2-7, with 8 bases lining up with TRBD2. Germline CDR1 is SGHRS and CDR2 is YFSETQ. The CDR3 has 15 residues. V trimming: 7 bases; J trimming: 7 bases; junction bases outside the gene matches: 16.

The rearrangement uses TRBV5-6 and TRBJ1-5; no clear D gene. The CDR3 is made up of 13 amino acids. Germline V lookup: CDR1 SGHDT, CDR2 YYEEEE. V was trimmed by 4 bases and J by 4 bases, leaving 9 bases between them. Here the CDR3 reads CASSLTGNQPQHF. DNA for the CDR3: TGTGCCAGCAGCCTGACGGGAAATCAGCCCCAGCATTTT.

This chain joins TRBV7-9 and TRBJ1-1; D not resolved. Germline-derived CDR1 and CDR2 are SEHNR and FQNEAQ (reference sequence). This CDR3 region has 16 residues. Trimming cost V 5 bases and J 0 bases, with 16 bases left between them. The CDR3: CASSPRPGALNTEAFF. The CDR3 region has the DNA TGTGCCAGCAGCCCTCGCCCGGGAGCCCTGAACACTGAAGCTTTCTTT.

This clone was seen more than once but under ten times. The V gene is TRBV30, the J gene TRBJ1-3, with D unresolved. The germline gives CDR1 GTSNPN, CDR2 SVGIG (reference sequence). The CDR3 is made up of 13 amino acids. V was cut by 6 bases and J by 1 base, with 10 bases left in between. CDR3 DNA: TGTGCCTGCGACCAGACATCTGGAAACACCATATATTTT. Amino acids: CACDQTSGNTIYF.

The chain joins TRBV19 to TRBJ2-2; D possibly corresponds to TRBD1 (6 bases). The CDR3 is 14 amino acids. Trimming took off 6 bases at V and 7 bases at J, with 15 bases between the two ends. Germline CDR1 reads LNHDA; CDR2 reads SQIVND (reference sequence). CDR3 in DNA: TGTGCCAGTAGGAAGAGGGGGACGGGCGGGGAGCTGTTTTTT. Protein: CASRKRGTGGELFF.

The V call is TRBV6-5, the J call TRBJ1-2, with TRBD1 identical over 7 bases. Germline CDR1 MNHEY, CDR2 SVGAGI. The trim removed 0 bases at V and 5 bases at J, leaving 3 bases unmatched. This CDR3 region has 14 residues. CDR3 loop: CASSYSGTAYGYTF. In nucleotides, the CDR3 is TGTGCCAGCAGTTACTCCGGGACAGCTTATGGCTACACCTTC.